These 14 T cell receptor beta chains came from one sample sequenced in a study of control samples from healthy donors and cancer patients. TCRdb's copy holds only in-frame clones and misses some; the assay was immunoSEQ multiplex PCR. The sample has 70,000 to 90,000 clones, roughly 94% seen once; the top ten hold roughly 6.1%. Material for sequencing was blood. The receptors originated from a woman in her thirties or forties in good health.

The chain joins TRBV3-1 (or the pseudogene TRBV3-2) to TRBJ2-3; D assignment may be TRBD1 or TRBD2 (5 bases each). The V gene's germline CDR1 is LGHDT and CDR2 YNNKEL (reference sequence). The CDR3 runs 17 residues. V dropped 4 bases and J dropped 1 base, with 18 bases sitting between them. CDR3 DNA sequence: TGTGCCAGCAGCCCAGTAATCGGGACCCTTGGCACAGATACGCAGTATTTT. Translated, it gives CASSPVIGTLGTDTQYF.

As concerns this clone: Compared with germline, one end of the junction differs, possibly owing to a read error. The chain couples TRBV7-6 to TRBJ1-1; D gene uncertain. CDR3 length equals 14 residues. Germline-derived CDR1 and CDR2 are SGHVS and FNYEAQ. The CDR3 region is CASSFGDPNPEAFF. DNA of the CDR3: TGTGCCAGCAGCTTCGGGGATCCGAACCCTGAAGCTTTCTTT. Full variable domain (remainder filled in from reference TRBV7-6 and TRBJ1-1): GAGVSQSPRYKVTKRGQDVALRCDPISGHVSLYWYRQALGQGPEFLTYFNYEAQQDKSGLPNDRFSAERPEGSISTLTIQRTEQRDSAMYRCASSFGDPNPEAFFGQGTRLTVV.

CDR3 protein: CASSKTVLGELFF. CDR3 DNA: TGTGCCAGCAGCAAGACAGTTTTGGGGGAGCTGTTTTTT. The genes are TRBV12-3 or TRBV12-4 and TRBJ2-2; a possible D gene is TRBD1 (5 bases). V shed 6 bases and J shed 8 bases, with 13 bases lying between them. The CDR3 length is 13 residues.

The CDR3 sequence is CASSLFNNEQFF. CDR3 coding DNA: TGTGCCAGCAGCCTCTTTAACAATGAGCAGTTCTTC. V is TRBV5-4 and J is TRBJ2-1; no firm D call. The germline V and J ends were trimmed by 4 bases and 5 bases, with 7 bases remaining between them. Germline CDR1 and CDR2: SGHNT and YYREEE (reference sequence). CDR3 length: 12 amino acids.

CDR3 sequence: CASSPRQGMVYSGYTF. The CDR3 region has the DNA TGTGCCAGCAGTCCCAGACAGGGGATGGTCTACTCTGGCTACACCTTC. The V gene is TRBV11-2, the J gene TRBJ1-2, with 8 nucleotides matching TRBD1. The CDR3 consists of 16 residues. Germline V CDR1 and CDR2: SGHAT, FQNNGV. Losses at the gene ends were 6 bases for V and 7 bases for J; bases not matched to a gene: 16. The full variable domain, rest sourced from reference TRBV11-2 and TRBJ1-2, is EAGVAQSPRYKIIEKRQSVAFWCNPISGHATLYWYQQILGQGPKLLIQFQNNGVVDDSQLPKDRFSAERLKGVDSTLKIQPAKLEDSAVYLCASSPRQGMVYSGYTFGSGTRLTVV.

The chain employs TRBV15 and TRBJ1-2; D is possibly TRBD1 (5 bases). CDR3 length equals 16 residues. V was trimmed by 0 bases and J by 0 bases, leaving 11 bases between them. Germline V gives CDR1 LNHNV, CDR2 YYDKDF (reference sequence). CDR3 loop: CATSRDYAGTNYGYTF. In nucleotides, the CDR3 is TGTGCCACCAGCAGAGATTATGCAGGGACTAACTATGGCTACACCTTC. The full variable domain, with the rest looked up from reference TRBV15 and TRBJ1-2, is DAMVIQNPRYQVTQFGKPVTLSCSQTLNHNVMYWYQQKSSQAPKLLFHYYDKDFNNEADTPDNFQSRRPNTSFCFLDIRSPGLGDTAMYLCATSRDYAGTNYGYTFGSGTRLTVV.

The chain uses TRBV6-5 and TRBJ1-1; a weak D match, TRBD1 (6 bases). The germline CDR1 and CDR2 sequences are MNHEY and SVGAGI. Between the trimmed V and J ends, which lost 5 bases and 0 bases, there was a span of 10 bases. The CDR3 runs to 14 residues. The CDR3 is CASSTGILNTEAFF. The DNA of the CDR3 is TGTGCCAGCAGTACAGGGATCTTGAACACTGAAGCTTTCTTT.

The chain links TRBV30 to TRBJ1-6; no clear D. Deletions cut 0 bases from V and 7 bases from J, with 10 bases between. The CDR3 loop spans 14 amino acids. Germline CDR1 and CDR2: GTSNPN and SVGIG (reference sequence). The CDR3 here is CAWSVGLENSPLHF. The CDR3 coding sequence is TGTGCCTGGAGTGTAGGGCTGGAAAATTCACCCCTCCACTTT.

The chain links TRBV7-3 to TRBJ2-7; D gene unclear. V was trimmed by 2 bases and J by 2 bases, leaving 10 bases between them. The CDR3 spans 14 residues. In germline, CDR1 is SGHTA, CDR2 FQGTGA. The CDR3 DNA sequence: TGTGCCAGCAGCTTATTGGCAGGCCCCTACGAGCAGTACTTC. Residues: CASSLLAGPYEQYF.

The chain's CDR3 is CASSYLGDNEQFF. The CDR3 coding sequence is TGTGCCAGCAGCTACCTAGGGGACAATGAGCAGTTCTTC. V usage is TRBV7-9 and J usage is TRBJ2-1, with a possible D match to TRBD1 (5 bases). Trimming took off 4 bases at V and 5 bases at J, with 9 bases between the two ends. Germline CDR1 and CDR2: SEHNR and FQNEAQ (reference sequence). The CDR3 totals 13 residues.

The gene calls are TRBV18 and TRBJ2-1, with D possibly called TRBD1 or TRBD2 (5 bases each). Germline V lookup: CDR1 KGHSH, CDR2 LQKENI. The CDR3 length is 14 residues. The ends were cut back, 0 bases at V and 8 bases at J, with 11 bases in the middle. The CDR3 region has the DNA TGTGCCAGCTCACCACCTCCAGTGGGGGATGAGCAGTTCTTC. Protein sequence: CASSPPPVGDEQFF.

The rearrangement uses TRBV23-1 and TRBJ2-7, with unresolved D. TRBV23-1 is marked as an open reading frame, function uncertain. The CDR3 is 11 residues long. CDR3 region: CVVVNSYEQYF. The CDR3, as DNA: TGCGTCGTTGTAAACTCCTACGAGCAGTACTTC.

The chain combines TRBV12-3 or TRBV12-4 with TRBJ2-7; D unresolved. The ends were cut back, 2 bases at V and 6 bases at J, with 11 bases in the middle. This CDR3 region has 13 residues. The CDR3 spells CASSLLEYGEQYF. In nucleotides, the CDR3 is TGTGCCAGCAGTTTACTTGAGTATGGCGAGCAGTACTTC.

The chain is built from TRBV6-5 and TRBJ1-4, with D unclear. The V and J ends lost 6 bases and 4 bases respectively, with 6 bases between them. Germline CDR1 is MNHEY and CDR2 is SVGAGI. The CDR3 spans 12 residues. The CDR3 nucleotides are TGTGCCAGCAGACGACTTAATGAAAAACTGTTTTTT. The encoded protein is CASRRLNEKLFF.